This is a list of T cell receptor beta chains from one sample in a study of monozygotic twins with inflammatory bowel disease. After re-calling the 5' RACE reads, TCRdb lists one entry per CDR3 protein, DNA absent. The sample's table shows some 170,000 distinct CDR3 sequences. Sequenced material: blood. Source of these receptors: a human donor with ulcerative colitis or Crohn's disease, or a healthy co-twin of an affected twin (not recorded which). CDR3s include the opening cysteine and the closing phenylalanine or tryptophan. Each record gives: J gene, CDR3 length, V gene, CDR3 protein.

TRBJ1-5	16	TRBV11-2	CASSARTGGGNQPQHF
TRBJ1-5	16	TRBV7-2	CASSLGGGGGNQPQHF
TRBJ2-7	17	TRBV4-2	CASSQDPTGGLPYEQYF
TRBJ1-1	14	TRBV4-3	CASSQEGTVGAAFF
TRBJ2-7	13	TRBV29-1	CSVEQGASYEQYF
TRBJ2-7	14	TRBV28	CASSLGTSLYEQYF
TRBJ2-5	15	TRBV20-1	CSARGQRTSQETQYF
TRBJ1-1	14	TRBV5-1	CASSLVRQGAGAFF
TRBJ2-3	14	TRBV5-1	CASSLASGTDTQYF
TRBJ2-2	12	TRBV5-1	CASTSVTGELFF
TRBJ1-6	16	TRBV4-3	CASSQVSAASPKPLHF
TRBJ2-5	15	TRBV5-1	CASSLELGGEETQYF
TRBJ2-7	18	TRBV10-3	CAISDLSGLAGASYEQYF
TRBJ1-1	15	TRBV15	CATSRDRLGVTEAFF
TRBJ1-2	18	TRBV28	CASRYLGTPGLVRNGYTF
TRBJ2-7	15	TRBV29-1	CSVEVGLAGAYEQYF
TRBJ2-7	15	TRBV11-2	CASSRDGRTSYEQYF
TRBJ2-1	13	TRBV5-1	CASSRVVDNEQFF
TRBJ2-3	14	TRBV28	CASSSMGATDTQYF
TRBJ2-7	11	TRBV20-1	CSAGGAGEQYF
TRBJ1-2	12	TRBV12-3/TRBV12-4	CASSRTRDGYTF
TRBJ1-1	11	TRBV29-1	CSVDLGAEAFF
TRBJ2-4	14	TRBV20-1	CSARDLVDILYQYF
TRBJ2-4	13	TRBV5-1	CASSSGSKDIQYF
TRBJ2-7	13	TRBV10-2	CASSEVGSYEQYF
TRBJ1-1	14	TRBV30	CACTGDRGDTEAFF
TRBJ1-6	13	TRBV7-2	CASSPRYDSPLHF
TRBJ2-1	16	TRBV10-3	CAISARLAGSYNEQFF
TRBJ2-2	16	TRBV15	CATSRDGTGYFGELFF
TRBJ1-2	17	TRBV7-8	CASSLVGTGPWGYGYTF
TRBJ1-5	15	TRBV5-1	CASSLTSPWLQPQHF
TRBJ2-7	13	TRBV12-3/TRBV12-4	CASSLGDPLLAYF
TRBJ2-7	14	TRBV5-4	CASSLIGSAYEQYF
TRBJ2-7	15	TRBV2	CASIKGLAGFYEQYF
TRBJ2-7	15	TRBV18	CASSPRTRRTYEQYF
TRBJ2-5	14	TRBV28	CASSSGTGGKTQYF
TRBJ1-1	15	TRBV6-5	CASSYNPIGNTEAFF
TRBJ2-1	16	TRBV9	CASSVGPGQGYNEQFF
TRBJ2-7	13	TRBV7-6	CASSLEVVGKQYF
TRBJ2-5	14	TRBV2	CASSESRGPETQYF
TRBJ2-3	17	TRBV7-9	CASSPISPRDLGDTQYF
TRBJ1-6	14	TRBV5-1	CASSLSGEGSPLHF
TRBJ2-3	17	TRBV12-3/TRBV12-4	CASSDTQLAGDGDTQYF
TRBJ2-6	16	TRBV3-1	CASRPSGRTGANVLTF
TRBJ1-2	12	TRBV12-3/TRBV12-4	CASSLTAYGYTF